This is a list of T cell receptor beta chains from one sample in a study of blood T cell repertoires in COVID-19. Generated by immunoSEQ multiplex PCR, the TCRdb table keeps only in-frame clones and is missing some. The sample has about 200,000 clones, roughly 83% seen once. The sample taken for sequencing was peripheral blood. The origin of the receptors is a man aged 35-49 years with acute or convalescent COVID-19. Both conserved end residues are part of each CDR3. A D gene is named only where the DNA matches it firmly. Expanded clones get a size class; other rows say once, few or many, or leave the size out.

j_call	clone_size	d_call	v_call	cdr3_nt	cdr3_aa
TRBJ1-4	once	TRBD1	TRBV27	TGTGCCAGCAGTTTGCTACAGGGGGGGCGCGAAAAACTGTTTTTT	CASSLLQGGREKLFF
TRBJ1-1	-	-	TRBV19	TGTGCCAGTATAGGATACGGGGACACTGAAGCTTTCTTT	CASIGYGDTEAFF
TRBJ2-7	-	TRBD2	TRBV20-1	TGCAGTGCTAGTGATGGACTAGCGGGAGGTTACGAGCAGTACTTC	CSASDGLAGGYEQYF
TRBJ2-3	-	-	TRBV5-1	TGCGCCAGCAGCCGGATAACGGGATTCACAGATACGCAGTATTTT	CASSRITGFTDTQYF
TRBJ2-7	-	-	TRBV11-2	TGTGCCAGCAGCCAAGGAGTAGCGAGCTACGAGCAGTACTTC	CASSQGVASYEQYF
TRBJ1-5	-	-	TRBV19	TGTGCCAGTAGTACGAGGAATAATCAGCCCCAGCATTTT	CASSTRNNQPQHF
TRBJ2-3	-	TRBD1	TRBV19	TGTGCCAGTAGTCCGGGACGGGACAGGGATACGCAGTATTTT	CASSPGRDRDTQYF
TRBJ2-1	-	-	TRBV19	TGTGCCAGTAGTTCGACTGCGTCGTGGGAGCAGTTCTTC	CASSSTASWEQFF
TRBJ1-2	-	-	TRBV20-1	TGCAGTGCTAGTCCCGGGGGAGGCTACACCTTC	CSASPGGGYTF
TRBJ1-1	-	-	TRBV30	TGTGCCTGGAGTGGGTCCCGGGACACTGAAGCTTTCTTT	CAWSGSRDTEAFF
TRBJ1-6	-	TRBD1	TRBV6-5	TGTGCCAGCAGCGCGACAGGGGTCAGTTCACCCCTCCACTTT	CASSATGVSSPLHF
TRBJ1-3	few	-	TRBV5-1	TGCGCCAGCAGCTTAGCCGGGGATTTATCTGGAAACACCATATATTTT	CASSLAGDLSGNTIYF
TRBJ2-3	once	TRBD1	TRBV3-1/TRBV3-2	TGTGCCAGCAGCCCCGGGACAGGGTTCACAGATACGCAGTATTTT	CASSPGTGFTDTQYF
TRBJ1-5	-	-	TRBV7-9	TGTGCCAGCAGCTCAAAGGGGTCGGGCAATCAGCCCCAGCATTTT	CASSSKGSGNQPQHF
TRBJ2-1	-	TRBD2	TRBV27	TGTGCCAGCACCTATACAGGGGCTAGCGGGAGGGCCCCTCCGCGTAGCCCTTACAATGAGCAGTTCTTC	CASTYTGASGRAPPRSPYNEQFF
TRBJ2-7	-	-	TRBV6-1	TGTGCCAGCAGTGATTCCGGGTACGAGCAGTACTTC	CASSDSGYEQYF
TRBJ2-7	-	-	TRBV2	TGTGCCAGCAGTGAAGGTGGAGCTCGCTACGAGCAGTACTTC	CASSEGGARYEQYF
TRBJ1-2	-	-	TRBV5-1	TGCGCCAGCAGCCTTGCCGCGCCGAGCTATGGCTACACCTTC	CASSLAAPSYGYTF
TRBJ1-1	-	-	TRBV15	TGTGCCACCAGCAGAGCGGGCACTGAAGCTTTCTTT	CATSRAGTEAFF
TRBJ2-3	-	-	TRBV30	TGTGCCTGGAGTAACGGCGGGGCGACCTCAGATACGCAGTATTTT	CAWSNGGATSDTQYF
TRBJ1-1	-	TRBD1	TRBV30	TGTGCCTGGGCGAACCGGGACAGGGGGCGCCTAACTGAAGCTTTCTTT	CAWANRDRGRLTEAFF
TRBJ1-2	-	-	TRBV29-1	TGCAGCGTTGAGGGGGGTCAGCTCTTTTTCGGAAACACCTTC	CSVEGGQLFFGNTF
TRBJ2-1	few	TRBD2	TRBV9	TGTGCCAGCAGCGGGTTTTCGGGGCGGGAGTTGAACAATGAGCAGTTCTTC	CASSGFSGRELNNEQFF
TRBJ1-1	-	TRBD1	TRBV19	TGTGCCAGTAGTTTAACCGGGACAGGGGGGAACACTGAAGCTTTCTTT	CASSLTGTGGNTEAFF
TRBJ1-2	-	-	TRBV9	TGTGCCAGCAGCGTAGTACCCCCAGTTAACTATGGCTACACCTTC	CASSVVPPVNYGYTF
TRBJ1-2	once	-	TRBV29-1	TGCAGCGGGGGGGATCCGGACAGATCTAACTATGGCTACACCTTC	CSGGDPDRSNYGYTF
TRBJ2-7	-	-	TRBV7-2	TGTGCCAGCCAGCCCGGAGGCCTCTCCTACGAGCAGTACTTC	CASQPGGLSYEQYF
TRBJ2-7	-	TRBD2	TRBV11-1	TGTGCCAGCAGCTCCACTAGCGGGCTGCCCTACGAGCAGTACTTC	CASSSTSGLPYEQYF
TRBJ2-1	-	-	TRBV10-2	TGCGCCAGCAGTCCCGGGAGCTCCTACAATGAGCAGTTCTTC	CASSPGSSYNEQFF
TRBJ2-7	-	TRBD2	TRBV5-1	TGCGCCAGCAGCAGGGAAGAACTAGCGGGGGTCGAGCAGTACTTC	CASSREELAGVEQYF
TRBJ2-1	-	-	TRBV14	TGTGCCAGCAGCTCATTACCCGGTGCTGAGCAGTTCTTC	CASSSLPGAEQFF
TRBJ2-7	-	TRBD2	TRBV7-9	TGTGCCAGCAGCTTAGCGGTTCTTGGACTAGCGGAATACGAGCAGTACTTC	CASSLAVLGLAEYEQYF
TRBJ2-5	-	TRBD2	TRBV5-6	TGTGCCAGCAGCTTGGTAACTAGCGGACAAGAGACCCAGTACTTC	CASSLVTSGQETQYF
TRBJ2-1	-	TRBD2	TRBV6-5	TGTGCCAGCTCCAGTCTCCTAGCGGGTTACAATGAGCAGTTCTTC	CASSSLLAGYNEQFF
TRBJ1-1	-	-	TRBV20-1	TGCAGTGCTAGTTCGTTGAACACTGAAGCTTTCTTT	CSASSLNTEAFF
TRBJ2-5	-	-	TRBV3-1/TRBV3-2	TGTGCCAGCAGCCAGAGCGGGTCACAAGAGACCCAGTACTTC	CASSQSGSQETQYF
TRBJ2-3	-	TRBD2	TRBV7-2	TGTGCCAGCAGCGATCGACTAGCGGGAGGGGCAGATACGCAGTATTTT	CASSDRLAGGADTQYF
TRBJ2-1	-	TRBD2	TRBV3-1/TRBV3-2	TGTGCCAGCAGCCAAGACAATATGCGGGAGACGACCTCAATAAACCCTGAGCAGTTCTTC	CASSQDNMRETTSINPEQFF
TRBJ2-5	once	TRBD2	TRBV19	TGTGCCAGTAGTATAAACCCGGGGGGAGAGACCCAGTACTTC	CASSINPGGETQYF
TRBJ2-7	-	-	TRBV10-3	TGTGCCATCAGTGCTTCCTACGAGCAGTACTTC	CAISASYEQYF
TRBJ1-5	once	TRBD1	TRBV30	TGTGCCTGGAATACGGGGACAGGGAGTCAGCCCCAGCATTTT	CAWNTGTGSQPQHF
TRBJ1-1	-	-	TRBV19	TGTGCCAGTAGTATCGAGGGAGCCACTGAAGCTTTCTTT	CASSIEGATEAFF
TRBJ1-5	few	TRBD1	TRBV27	TGTGCCAGCAGTTTATACCCACCGGGACAGGACCCTTATAGCAATCAGCCCCAGCATTTT	CASSLYPPGQDPYSNQPQHF
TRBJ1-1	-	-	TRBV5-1	TGCGCCAGCAGCTTGTGGGGGGGCGCCACTGAAGCTTTCTTT	CASSLWGGATEAFF
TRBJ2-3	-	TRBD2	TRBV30	TGTGCCTGGAGTCGGGACTACGGCACAGATACGCAGTATTTT	CAWSRDYGTDTQYF
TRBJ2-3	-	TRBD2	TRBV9	TGTGCCAGCAGCCTCAGGACTAGCGGGACCACAGATACGCAGTATTTT	CASSLRTSGTTDTQYF
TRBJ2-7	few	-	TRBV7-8	TGTGCCAGCAGCTTGAACGGGTACGAGCAGTACTTC	CASSLNGYEQYF
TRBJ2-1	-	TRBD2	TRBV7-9	TGTGCCAGCAGCTTTAGGACTAGCGGCGTATACAATGAGCAGTTCTTC	CASSFRTSGVYNEQFF
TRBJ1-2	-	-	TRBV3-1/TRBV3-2	TGTGCCAGCAGCCAAGTTACCCTAAACTATGGCTACACCTTC	CASSQVTLNYGYTF
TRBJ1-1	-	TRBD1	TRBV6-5	TGTGCCAGCAAAGTGACAGGGGGCGCCGGTCCTGAAGCTTTCTTT	CASKVTGGAGPEAFF
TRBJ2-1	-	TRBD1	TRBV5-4	TGTGCCAGCACCTCCGGGACAGGGGGCTACAATGAGCAGTTCTTC	CASTSGTGGYNEQFF